This paragraph covers one T cell receptor (beta chain) sequence. The germline CDR1 and CDR2 sequences are SGHTA and FQGNSA. The CDR3 sequence is 13 residues long. V dropped 5 bases and J dropped 3; count of bases not matched to a gene: 3. This entry comes from a study of glioma-infiltrating T cells after dendritic cell vaccination. On the study more broadly: Glioblastoma patients came from Phase I and II dendritic cell vaccination trials. Between about 2003 and 2012, patients got autologous tumor lysate-pulsed dendritic cell vaccines.

Clones were read by immunoSEQ multiplex PCR, and TCRdb kept only the in-frame ones, dropping some. The sample lists about 73,000 clones, about 80% occurring once. Before vaccination, two weeks after the third vaccination, and at progression, PBMC were collected. The source of this sequence is a human donor with glioblastoma. The chain combines TRBV7-2 with TRBJ1-1, with 7 positions matching TRBD1. The sequencing here drew on blood, taken before dendritic cell vaccination. CDR3 nucleotides: TGTGCCAGCAGCCCACAGGGGTACACTGAAGCTTTCTTT. Its translation is CASSPQGYTEAFF.